Each of the 27 T cell receptor beta chains below was sequenced from the same sample in a study of beta chain features in type 1 diabetes (dated by TCRdb to 2016 to 2019). Libraries were prepared through the immunoSEQ multiplex PCR assay. The High Capacity cDNA Reverse Transcription Kit was used to reverse transcribe all of the isolated RNA, meaning that expressed TCRB transcripts were what got sequenced. Here the immuneACCESS table is served through TCRdb, limited to in-frame sequences with V and J called. Missing clones are a known gap in these copies; in checked studies unresolved V genes cover under half, and the rest lacks a known reason. The sample includes 220,000 or so clones, with about 63% observed a single time. Clones ranked in the top ten supply approximately 0.05% of the sample. The sample taken for sequencing was naive CD4+ T cells from blood. The intended sense of this specimen's cell subset or site label: true naive CD4+ T cells. These receptor sequences come from a man aged 25 to 45 in good health.

V usage is TRBV30 and J usage is TRBJ1-1; 7 nucleotides agree with TRBD1. This CDR3 has 12 residues. Germline assignment: CDR1 GTSNPN and CDR2 SVGIG (reference sequence). J lost 5 bases, V lost 4 bases, and 4 bases had no gene match. The CDR3 spells CAWTGGRTEAFF. The CDR3 DNA sequence: TGTGCCTGGACAGGGGGACGGACTGAAGCTTTCTTT.

The V gene is TRBV30, the J gene TRBJ1-2; D remains unclear. Trimming shortened V by 0 bases and J by 0 bases, and 11 bases separated the two germline ends. The CDR3 has 15 residues. Germline lookup yields CDR1 GTSNPN and CDR2 SVGIG (reference sequence). The CDR3 bases are TGTGCCTGGAGTGTACATACGATCGCTAACTATGGCTACACCTTC. Its protein is CAWSVHTIANYGYTF. Together with reference TRBV30 and TRBJ1-2, the CDR3 gives the full variable domain: SQTIHQWPATLVQPVGSPLSLECTVEGTSNPNLYWYRQAAGRGLQLLFYSVGIGQISSEVPQNLSASRPQDRQFILSSKKLLLSDSGFYLCAWSVHTIANYGYTFGSGTRLTVV.

The V gene is TRBV30, the J gene TRBJ2-1; D possibly matches TRBD1 or TRBD2 (6 bases each). From germline, CDR1 is GTSNPN and CDR2 SVGIG (reference sequence). The CDR3 runs to 14 residues. V lost 4 bases and J lost 8, with 18 bases in between. The CDR3 reads CAWNQGRLNDEQFF. The DNA of the CDR3 is TGTGCCTGGAACCAGGGGAGGTTGAACGATGAGCAGTTCTTC.

This clone has a single count. At the DNA level, this CDR3 is encoded by other sequences in the same sample as well. The chain employs TRBV5-1 and TRBJ2-1; D is perhaps TRBD1 (6 bases). V gave up 0 bases and J gave up 2 bases, with 9 bases separating them. There are 15 residues in the CDR3. From germline, CDR1 is SGHRS and CDR2 YFSETQ. CDR3 sequence: CASSLGGGTYNEQFF. The CDR3 bases are TGCGCCAGCAGCTTGGGAGGGGGAACCTACAATGAGCAGTTCTTC.

The chain combines TRBV29-1 with TRBJ2-3; tentatively, D is TRBD1 (6 bases). Germline V CDR1 and CDR2: SQVTM, ANQGSEA. The CDR3 consists of 17 residues. Trimming cost V 1 base and J 0 bases, with 17 bases left between them. The CDR3 bases are TGCAGCGTTGAAGGAACCTCCGGGACACGAAGCACAGATACGCAGTATTTT. Residues: CSVEGTSGTRSTDTQYF.

The chain joins TRBV18 to TRBJ2-7; TRBD2 is a possible D gene (7 bases). Germline V gives CDR1 KGHSH, CDR2 LQKENI. The V end was cut by 6 bases, the J end by 2 bases, with 17 bases between. This CDR3 comprises 15 residues. DNA for the CDR3: TGTGCCAGCTCTACGGGGGCTAGCGGAACCTACGAGCAGTACTTC. Protein sequence: CASSTGASGTYEQYF.

In this sample, this clone turned up once. The chain combines TRBV28 with TRBJ2-5; TRBD1 might be the D (5 bases). With 7 bases removed from V and 3 bases from J, the gap between germline ends came to 15 bases. From germline, CDR1 is MDHEN and CDR2 SYDVKM. The length of the CDR3 is 14 residues. CDR3 nucleotide sequence: TGTGCCAGCACCCCCGGACACCTTAAAGAGACCCAGTACTTC. Translated, it gives CASTPGHLKETQYF.

This clone was counted only a few times. V usage is TRBV30 and J usage is TRBJ2-7; D is possibly TRBD2 (6 bases). This CDR3 comprises 11 residues. Deletions cut 7 bases from V and 4 bases from J, with 11 bases between. The germline gives CDR1 GTSNPN, CDR2 SVGIG (reference sequence). CDR3 amino acids: CALAEGYEQYF. The CDR3 bases are TGTGCCTTAGCGGAGGGATACGAGCAGTACTTC.

This clone appeared once. The V call is TRBV11-2, the J call TRBJ2-3; 12 nucleotides align to TRBD2. This CDR3 comprises 15 residues. In germline, CDR1 is SGHAT, CDR2 FQNNGV. Losses at the gene ends were 4 bases for V and 3 bases for J; bases not matched to a gene: 2. CDR3 DNA sequence: TGTGCCAGCAGCTCCCTAGCGGGGGGGACAGATACGCAGTATTTT. Amino acid sequence: CASSSLAGGTDTQYF.

V and J are TRBV30 and TRBJ2-3, with a tentative D call TRBD2 (6 bases). The V gene lost 4 bases and the J gene lost 7 bases, with 12 bases spanning the gap. Germline CDR1 is GTSNPN and CDR2 is SVGIG (reference sequence). The CDR3 covers 12 residues. CDR3 loop: CAWNPSEHTQYF. Here the CDR3 DNA reads TGTGCCTGGAATCCTAGCGAGCATACGCAGTATTTT.

This clone appeared once. The chain has TRBV30 and TRBJ1-1; no clear D. CDR3 length: 13 amino acids. Trimming took off 1 base at V and 0 bases at J, with 6 bases between the two ends. CDR1 and CDR2 from the germline V gene are GTSNPN and SVGIG (reference sequence). The CDR3 nucleotides read TGTGCCTGGAGTGAACTTCTGAACACTGAAGCTTTCTTT. Protein: CAWSELLNTEAFF.

This chain connects TRBV30 to TRBJ2-1; D uncertain. V lost 3 bases to trimming and J lost 6 bases, with 12 bases between them. Germline V CDR1 and CDR2: GTSNPN, SVGIG (reference sequence). This CDR3 has 13 amino acids. Here the CDR3 DNA reads TGTGCCTGGAGACTCCTCCCCCCCAATGAGCAGTTCTTC. Protein product: CAWRLLPPNEQFF.

This rearrangement joins TRBV18 to TRBJ2-7; the D is unclear. Germline CDR1 and CDR2: KGHSH and LQKENI. Deletions cut 4 bases from V and 3 bases from J, with 7 bases between. The CDR3 contains 12 residues. The CDR3 coding sequence is TGTGCCAGCTCACGACCAAACTACGAGCAGTACTTC. Amino acid sequence: CASSRPNYEQYF.

J is TRBJ1-2 and V is TRBV30; D is unclear. Between the trimmed V and J ends, which lost 0 bases and 4 bases, there was a span of 12 bases. The germline V gene has CDR1 GTSNPN and CDR2 SVGIG (reference sequence). This CDR3 has 14 residues. DNA of the CDR3: TGTGCCTGGAGTGTAGATAGGCGATTCTATGGCTACACCTTC. Protein: CAWSVDRRFYGYTF.

This rearrangement joins TRBV20-1 to TRBJ2-1; D is unresolved. In germline, CDR1 is DFQATT, CDR2 SNEGSKA (reference sequence). The CDR3 runs to 11 residues. V lost 3 bases to trimming and J lost 8 bases, with 8 bases between them. CDR3 loop: CSARERYEQFF. The CDR3 DNA follows: TGCAGTGCTAGGGAACGATATGAGCAGTTCTTC.

The chain recombines TRBV4-1 with TRBJ2-1, with TRBD1 as a possible D gene (5 bases). The CDR3 has 18 residues. The ends were cut back, 6 bases at V and 5 bases at J, with 26 bases in the middle. The germline V gene has CDR1 MGHRA and CDR2 YSYEKL. CDR3 nucleotides: TGCGCCAGCAGGTCTAGACAATTTAAGGGGCCCCTTAACAATGAGCAGTTCTTC. Protein product: CASRSRQFKGPLNNEQFF.

V usage is TRBV11-2 and J usage is TRBJ2-3; D is perhaps TRBD1 or TRBD2 (5 bases each). This CDR3 spans 15 amino acids. CDR1 is SGHAT, CDR2 FQNNGV, per germline. Trimming pared 4 bases from V and 3 bases from J, leaving 14 bases between. The DNA for the CDR3 is TGTGCCAGCAGCTCCCCTAAGAGGGGAACAGATACGCAGTATTTT. Translation gives CASSSPKRGTDTQYF.

The gene calls are TRBV25-1 and TRBJ2-5; no definite D call. Germline values: CDR1 MGHDK, CDR2 SYGVNS. V lost 1 base, J lost 0 bases, and 6 bases lay in between. The CDR3 runs to 14 residues. CDR3 protein: CASSESANQETQYF. The CDR3 region has the DNA TGTGCCAGCAGTGAATCTGCTAACCAAGAGACCCAGTACTTC.

Worth noting for this clone: Other DNA sequences in this specimen translate into the identical CDR3. The chain employs TRBV29-1 and TRBJ1-2; D gene unclear. Looked up from germline, CDR1 is SQVTM and CDR2 is ANQGSEA. Trimming stripped 3 bases from V and 5 bases from J, with 7 bases between. This CDR3 has 11 residues. The CDR3 sequence: CSVDSGYGYTF. The CDR3 DNA reads as TGCAGCGTTGACAGTGGTTATGGCTACACCTTC.

The gene calls are TRBV4-1 and TRBJ2-6; D is undetermined. This CDR3 contains 16 residues. The V gene lost 1 base and the J gene lost 0 bases, with 7 bases spanning the gap. The germline gives CDR1 MGHRA, CDR2 YSYEKL. The CDR3 DNA reads TGCGCCAGCAGCCAAGTACTTAGCTCTGGGGCCAACGTCCTGACTTTC. This sequence encodes CASSQVLSSGANVLTF.

V gene TRBV5-1 combines with J gene TRBJ1-5; 10 bases line up with TRBD1. CDR1 is SGHRS and CDR2 is YFSETQ in the germline V gene. V trimming: 4 bases; J trimming: 4 bases; junction bases outside the gene matches: 5. This CDR3 comprises 15 residues. The CDR3: CASSPTGGMNQPQHF. CDR3 sequence (DNA): TGCGCCAGCAGCCCGACAGGGGGCATGAATCAGCCCCAGCATTTT.

The chain links TRBV30 to TRBJ2-3, with D perhaps matching TRBD2 (5 bases). Germline V gene data show CDR1 as GTSNPN and CDR2 as SVGIG (reference sequence). The CDR3 is 15 amino acids. V was trimmed by 5 bases and J by 0 bases, leaving 15 bases between them. CDR3 nucleotides: TGTGCCTGGTCGCTGGACTGGGGAAGCACAGATACGCAGTATTTT. It yields the protein CAWSLDWGSTDTQYF.

CDR3 protein: CASSYGLAGYNEQFF. CDR3 in DNA: TGTGCCAGCAGTTACGGTCTAGCGGGGTACAATGAGCAGTTCTTC. V is TRBV6-5 and J is TRBJ2-1; 9 nucleotides match TRBD2. From germline, CDR1 is MNHEY and CDR2 SVGAGI. V trimming: 2 bases; J trimming: 4 bases; junction bases outside the gene matches: 3. The CDR3 sequence is 15 residues long.

Only one count was recorded for this clone. The chain joins TRBV6-6 to TRBJ2-7; 11 bases line up with TRBD2. Unmatched junction bases numbered 2, after V lost 0 bases and J lost 4 bases. Germline V lookup: CDR1 MNHNY, CDR2 SVGAGI (reference sequence). The CDR3 has 15 amino acids. CDR3 nucleotide sequence: TGTGCCAGCAGTTACTCGCTAGCGGGGGGATACGAGCAGTACTTC. It codes for CASSYSLAGGYEQYF.

The V and J genes are TRBV6-5 and TRBJ2-5; D unresolved. This CDR3 region has 11 residues. Germline values: CDR1 MNHEY, CDR2 SVGAGI. V was trimmed by 1 base and J by 5 bases, leaving 2 bases between them. The DNA of the CDR3 is TGTGCCAGCAGTTACTTCGAGACCCAGTACTTC. Protein sequence: CASSYFETQYF.

The CDR3 reads CASSLAALQETQYF. The DNA of the CDR3 is TGTGCCAGCAGCTTAGCGGCACTCCAAGAGACCCAGTACTTC. The V call is TRBV7-9, the J call TRBJ2-5, with D uncertain. V lost 0 bases and J lost 1, with 6 bases in between. This CDR3 region has 14 residues. Germline V gene data show CDR1 as SEHNR and CDR2 as FQNEAQ (reference sequence).

The J gene is TRBJ1-1, the V gene TRBV30; no clear D. The CDR3 sequence is 14 residues long. Germline V gene lookup returns CDR1 GTSNPN and CDR2 SVGIG (reference sequence). The V and J ends lost 1 base and 1 base respectively, with 10 bases between them. The DNA for the CDR3 is TGTGCCTGGAGTGATATGAAGCCGAACACTGAAGCTTTCTTT. This translates into CAWSDMKPNTEAFF.